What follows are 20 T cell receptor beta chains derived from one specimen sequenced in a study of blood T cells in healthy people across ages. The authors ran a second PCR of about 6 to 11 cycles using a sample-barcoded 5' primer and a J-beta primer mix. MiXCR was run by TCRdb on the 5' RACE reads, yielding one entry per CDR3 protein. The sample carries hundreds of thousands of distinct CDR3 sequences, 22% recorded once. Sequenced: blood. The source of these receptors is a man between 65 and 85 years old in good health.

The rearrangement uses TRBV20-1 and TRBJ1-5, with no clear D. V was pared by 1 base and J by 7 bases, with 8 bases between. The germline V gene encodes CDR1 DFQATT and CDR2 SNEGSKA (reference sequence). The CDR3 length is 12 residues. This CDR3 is CSARAGQQPQHF. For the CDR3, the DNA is TGCAGTGCTAGAGCGGGCCAACAGCCCCAGCATTTT.

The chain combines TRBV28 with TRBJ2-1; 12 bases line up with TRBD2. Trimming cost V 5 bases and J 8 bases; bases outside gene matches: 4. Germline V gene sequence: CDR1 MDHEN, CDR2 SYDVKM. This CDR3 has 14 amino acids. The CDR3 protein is CASSPSGGAYEQFF. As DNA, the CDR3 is TGTGCCAGCAGTCCTAGCGGGGGGGCTTATGAGCAGTTCTTC.

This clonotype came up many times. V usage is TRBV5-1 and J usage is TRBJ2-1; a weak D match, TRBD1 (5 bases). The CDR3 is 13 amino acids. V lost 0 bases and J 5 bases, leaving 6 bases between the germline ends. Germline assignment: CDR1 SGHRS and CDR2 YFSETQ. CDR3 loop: CASSLEGDNEQFF. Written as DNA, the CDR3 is TGCGCCAGCAGCTTGGAAGGGGACAATGAGCAGTTCTTC.

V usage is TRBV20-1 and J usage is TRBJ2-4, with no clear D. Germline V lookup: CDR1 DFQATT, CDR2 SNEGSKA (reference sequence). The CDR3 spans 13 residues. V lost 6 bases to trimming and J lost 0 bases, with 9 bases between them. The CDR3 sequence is CSAKYLAKNIQYF. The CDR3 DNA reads TGCAGTGCGAAATATTTAGCCAAAAACATTCAGTACTTC.

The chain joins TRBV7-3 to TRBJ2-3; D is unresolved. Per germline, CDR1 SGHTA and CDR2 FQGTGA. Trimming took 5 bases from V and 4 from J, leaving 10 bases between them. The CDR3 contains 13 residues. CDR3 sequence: CASSGSSADTQYF. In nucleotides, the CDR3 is TGTGCCAGCAGCGGGTCCTCTGCAGATACGCAGTATTTT.

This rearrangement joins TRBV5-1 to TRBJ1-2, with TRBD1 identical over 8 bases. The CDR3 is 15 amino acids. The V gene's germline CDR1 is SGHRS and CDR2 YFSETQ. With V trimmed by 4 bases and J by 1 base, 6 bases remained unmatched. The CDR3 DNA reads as TGCGCCAGCAGCACGGGACAGGACTTTAACTATGGCTACACCTTC. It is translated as CASSTGQDFNYGYTF.

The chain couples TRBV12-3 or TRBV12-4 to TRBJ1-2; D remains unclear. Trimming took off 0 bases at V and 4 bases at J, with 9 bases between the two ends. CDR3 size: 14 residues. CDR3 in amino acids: CASSLAVTGYGYTF. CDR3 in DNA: TGTGCCAGCAGTTTAGCGGTAACTGGCTATGGCTACACCTTC.

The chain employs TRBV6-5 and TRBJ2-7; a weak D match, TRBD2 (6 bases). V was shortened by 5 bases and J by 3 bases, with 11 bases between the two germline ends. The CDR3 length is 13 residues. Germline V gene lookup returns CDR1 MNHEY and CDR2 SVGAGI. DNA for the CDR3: TGTGCCAGCAGTCGGGGGATGAACTACGAGCAGTACGTC. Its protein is CASSRGMNYEQYV.

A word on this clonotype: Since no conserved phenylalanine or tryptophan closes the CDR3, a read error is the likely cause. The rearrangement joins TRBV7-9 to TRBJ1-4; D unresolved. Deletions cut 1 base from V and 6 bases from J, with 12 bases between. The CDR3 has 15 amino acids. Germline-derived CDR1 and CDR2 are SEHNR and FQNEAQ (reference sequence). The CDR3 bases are TGTGCCAGCAGCTTAGGGACGAACATCGATGAAAAACTGTTTTCT. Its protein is CASSLGTNIDEKLFS.

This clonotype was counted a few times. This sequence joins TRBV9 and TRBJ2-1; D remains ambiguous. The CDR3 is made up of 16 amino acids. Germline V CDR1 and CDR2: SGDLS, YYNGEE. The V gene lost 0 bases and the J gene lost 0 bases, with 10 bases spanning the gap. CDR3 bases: TGTGCCAGCAGCGTAGTTCCGCGGAGCTCCTACAATGAGCAGTTCTTC. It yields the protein CASSVVPRSSYNEQFF.

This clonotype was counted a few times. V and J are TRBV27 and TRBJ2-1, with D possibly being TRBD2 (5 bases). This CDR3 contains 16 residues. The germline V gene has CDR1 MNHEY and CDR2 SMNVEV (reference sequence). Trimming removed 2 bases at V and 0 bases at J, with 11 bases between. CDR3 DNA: TGTGCCAGCAGTTTAGTGGGAGATTTCTCCTACAATGAGCAGTTCTTC. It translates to CASSLVGDFSYNEQFF.

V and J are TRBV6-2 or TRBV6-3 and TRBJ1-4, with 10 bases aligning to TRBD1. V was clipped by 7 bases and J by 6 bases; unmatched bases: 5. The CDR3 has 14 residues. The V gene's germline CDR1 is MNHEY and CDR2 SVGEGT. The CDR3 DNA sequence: TGTGCCAGCATCGCTGGGACAGGGGATGAAAAACTGTTTTTT. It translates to CASIAGTGDEKLFF.

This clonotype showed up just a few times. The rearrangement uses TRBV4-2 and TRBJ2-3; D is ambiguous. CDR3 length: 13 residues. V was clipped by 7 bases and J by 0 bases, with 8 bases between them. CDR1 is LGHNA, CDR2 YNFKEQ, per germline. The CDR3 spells CASMDSSTDTQYF. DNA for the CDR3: TGTGCCAGCATGGATTCTAGCACAGATACGCAGTATTTT.

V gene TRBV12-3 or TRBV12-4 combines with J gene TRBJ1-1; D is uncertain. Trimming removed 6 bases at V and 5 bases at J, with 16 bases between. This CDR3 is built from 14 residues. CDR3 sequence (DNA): TGTGCCAGCAGCCCCGGCGGCTTACCGACTGAAGCTTTCTTT. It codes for CASSPGGLPTEAFF.

The CDR3 here is CASSLYAQPQHF. The CDR3 DNA sequence: TGTGCCAGCAGTTTGTACGCCCAGCCCCAGCATTTT. This chain joins TRBV12-3 or TRBV12-4 and TRBJ1-5; D unclear. CDR3 size: 12 residues. Between the trimmed V and J ends, which lost 3 bases and 7 bases, there was a span of 7 bases.

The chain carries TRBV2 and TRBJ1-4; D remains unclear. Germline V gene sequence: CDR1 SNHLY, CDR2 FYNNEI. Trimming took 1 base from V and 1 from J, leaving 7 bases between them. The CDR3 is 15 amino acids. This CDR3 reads CASSEESGTNEKLFF. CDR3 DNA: TGTGCCAGCAGTGAAGAGTCCGGAACTAATGAAAAACTGTTTTTT. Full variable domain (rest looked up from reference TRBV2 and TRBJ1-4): EPEVTQTPSHQVTQMGQEVILRCVPISNHLYFYWYRQILGQKVEFLVSFYNNEISEKSEIFDDQFSVERPDGSNFTLKIRSTKLEDSAMYFCASSEESGTNEKLFFGSGTQLSVL.

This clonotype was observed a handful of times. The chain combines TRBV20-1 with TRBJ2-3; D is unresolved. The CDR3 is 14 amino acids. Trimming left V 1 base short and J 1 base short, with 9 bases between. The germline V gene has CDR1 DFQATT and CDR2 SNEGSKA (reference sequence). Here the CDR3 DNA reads TGCAGTGCTAGAGCTCCGGTCGGCACAGATACGCAGTATTTT. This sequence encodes CSARAPVGTDTQYF.

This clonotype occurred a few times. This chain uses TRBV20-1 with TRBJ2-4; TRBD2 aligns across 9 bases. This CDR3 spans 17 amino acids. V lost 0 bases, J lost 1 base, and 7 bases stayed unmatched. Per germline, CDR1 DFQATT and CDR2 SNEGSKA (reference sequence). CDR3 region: CSARDHGGRGAKNIQYF. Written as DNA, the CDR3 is TGCAGTGCTAGAGATCACGGCGGGAGGGGGGCCAAAAACATTCAGTACTTC.

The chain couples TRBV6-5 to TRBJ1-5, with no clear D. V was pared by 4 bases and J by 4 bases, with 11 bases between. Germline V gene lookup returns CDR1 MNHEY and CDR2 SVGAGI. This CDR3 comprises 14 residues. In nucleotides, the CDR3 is TGTGCCAGCAGTTGGAATTCTAGGAATCAGCCCCAGCATTTT. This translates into CASSWNSRNQPQHF.

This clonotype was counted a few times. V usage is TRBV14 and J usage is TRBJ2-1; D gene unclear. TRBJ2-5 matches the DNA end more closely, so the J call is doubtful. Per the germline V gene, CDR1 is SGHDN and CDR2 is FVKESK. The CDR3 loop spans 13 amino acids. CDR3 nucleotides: TGTGCCAGCAGCCAAGATATGAGTTCCGCCCAGTACTTC. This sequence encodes CASSQDMSSAQYF.